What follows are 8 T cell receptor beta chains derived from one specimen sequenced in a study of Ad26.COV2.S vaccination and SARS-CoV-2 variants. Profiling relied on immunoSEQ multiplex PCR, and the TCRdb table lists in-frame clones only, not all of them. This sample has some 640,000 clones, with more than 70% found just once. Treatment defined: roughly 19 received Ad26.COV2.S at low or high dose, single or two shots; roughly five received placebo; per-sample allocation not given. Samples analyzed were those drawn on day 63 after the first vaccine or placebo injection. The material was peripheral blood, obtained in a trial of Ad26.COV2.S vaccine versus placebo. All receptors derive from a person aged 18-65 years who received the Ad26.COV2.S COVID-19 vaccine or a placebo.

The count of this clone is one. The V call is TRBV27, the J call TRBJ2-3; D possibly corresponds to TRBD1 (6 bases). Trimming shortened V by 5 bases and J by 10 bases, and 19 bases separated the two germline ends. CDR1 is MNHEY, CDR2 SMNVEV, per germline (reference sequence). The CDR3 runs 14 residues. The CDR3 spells CASSLARGGIAQYF. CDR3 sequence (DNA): TGTGCCAGCAGTCTAGCCAGGGGTGGGATAGCGCAGTATTTT.

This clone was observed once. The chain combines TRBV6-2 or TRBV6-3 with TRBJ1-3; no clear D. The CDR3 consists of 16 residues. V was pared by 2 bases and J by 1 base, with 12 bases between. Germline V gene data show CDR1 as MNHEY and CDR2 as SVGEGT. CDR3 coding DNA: TGTGCCAGCAGTTACGCGGGCTTTTGGTCTGGAAACACCATATATTTT. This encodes CASSYAGFWSGNTIYF.

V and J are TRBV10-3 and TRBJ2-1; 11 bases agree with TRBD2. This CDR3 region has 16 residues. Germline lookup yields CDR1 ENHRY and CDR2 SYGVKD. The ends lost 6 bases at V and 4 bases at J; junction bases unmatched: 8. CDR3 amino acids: CAIRETTSGEYNEQFF. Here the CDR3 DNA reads TGTGCCATCAGGGAGACGACTAGCGGGGAATACAATGAGCAGTTCTTC.

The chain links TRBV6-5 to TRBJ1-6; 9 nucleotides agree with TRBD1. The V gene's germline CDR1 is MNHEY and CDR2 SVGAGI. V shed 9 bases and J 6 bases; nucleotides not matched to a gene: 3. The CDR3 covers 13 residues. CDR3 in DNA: TGTGCCAGTTCGGGACAGGGTAATTCACCCCTCCACTTT. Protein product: CASSGQGNSPLHF.

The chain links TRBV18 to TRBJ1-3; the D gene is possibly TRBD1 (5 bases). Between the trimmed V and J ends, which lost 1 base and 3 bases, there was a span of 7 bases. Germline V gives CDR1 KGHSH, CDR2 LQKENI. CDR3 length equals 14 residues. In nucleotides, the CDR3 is TGTGCCAGCTCACCACGGGGGGTTGGAAACACCATATATTTT. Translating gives CASSPRGVGNTIYF.

CDR3 loop: CASSYWTGNYGYTF. For the CDR3, the DNA is TGTGCCAGCAGTTATTGGACAGGGAACTATGGCTACACCTTC. The V and J genes are TRBV6-2 or TRBV6-3 and TRBJ1-2; 8 bases line up with TRBD1. V was pared by 3 bases and J by 2 bases, with 2 bases of the junction left unmatched. The CDR3 consists of 14 residues. Per germline, CDR1 MNHEY and CDR2 SVGEGT.

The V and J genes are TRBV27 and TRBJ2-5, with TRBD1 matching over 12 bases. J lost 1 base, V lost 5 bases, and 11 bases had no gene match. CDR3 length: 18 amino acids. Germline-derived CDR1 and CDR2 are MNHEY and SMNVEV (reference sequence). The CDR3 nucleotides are TGTGCCAGCAGTGGCCTAGGGACAGGGGGCCCTTTCCAAGAGACCCAGTACTTC. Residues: CASSGLGTGGPFQETQYF.

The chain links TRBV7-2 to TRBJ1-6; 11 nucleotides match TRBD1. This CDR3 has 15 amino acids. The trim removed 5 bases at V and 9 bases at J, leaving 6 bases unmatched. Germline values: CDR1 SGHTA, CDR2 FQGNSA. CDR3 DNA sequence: TGTGCCAGCAGCGCCGGGACAGGGGGAGCTTCACCCCTCCACTTT. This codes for CASSAGTGGASPLHF.